Shown below are 8 T cell receptor beta chains from a single sample sequenced in a study of blood T cell repertoires in COVID-19. The assay was immunoSEQ multiplex PCR, and TCRdb's table has in-frame clones only and misses some. The sample records about 180,000 clones, around nine tenths being singletons. The sample was peripheral blood. Receptor source: a woman in her 70s with COVID-19, enrolled during active disease.

The gene calls are TRBV5-8 and TRBJ2-7; D remains ambiguous. Between the trimmed V and J ends, which lost 4 bases and 1 base, there was a span of 18 bases. This CDR3 is built from 16 residues. CDR1 and CDR2 (germline): SGHTS, YDEGEE. CDR3 in amino acids: CASSPSTVQASYEQYF. CDR3 coding DNA: TGTGCCAGCAGCCCCAGCACTGTGCAGGCGTCCTACGAGCAGTACTTC.

V is TRBV28 and J is TRBJ2-5; 11 bases match TRBD1. In germline, CDR1 is MDHEN, CDR2 SYDVKM. With 5 bases clipped from V and 4 bases from J, the junction kept 6 bases outside the gene matches. The CDR3 consists of 15 residues. CDR3 region: CASSHPGTGGETQYF. The CDR3 nucleotides are TGTGCCAGCAGTCACCCCGGGACAGGGGGAGAGACCCAGTACTTC.

This CDR3 reads CASSQRDTLAKNIQYF. CDR3 nucleotides: TGTGCCAGTAGTCAGAGGGATACTCTAGCCAAAAACATTCAGTACTTC. The rearrangement joins TRBV19 to TRBJ2-4; TRBD2 might be the D (5 bases). The CDR3 has 16 residues. CDR1 and CDR2 from the germline V gene are LNHDA and SQIVND (reference sequence). V shed 5 bases and J shed 0 bases, with 14 bases lying between them.

J is TRBJ2-3 and V is TRBV21-1; TRBD1 was called by the table and not checked on the DNA. TRBV21-1 is given as a pseudogene. This CDR3 is 17 amino acids long. CDR3 DNA sequence: TGTGCCAGCATTCTTGGGGCCTTACAGGGCTTCACGGATACGCAGTATTTT. Its protein product is CASILGALQGFTDTQYF.

The J gene is TRBJ2-7, the V gene TRBV25-1, with D maybe TRBD2 (6 bases). The germline V gene has CDR1 MGHDK and CDR2 SYGVNS. This CDR3 has 13 amino acids. Trimming took 7 bases from V and 3 from J, leaving 13 bases between them. CDR3 DNA sequence: TGTGCCAGCACCAGCGGGCGGGACTACGAGCAGTACTTC. Translating gives CASTSGRDYEQYF.

This chain connects TRBV5-6 to TRBJ2-5; D perhaps matches TRBD1 (8 bases). V was trimmed by 4 bases and J by 1 base, leaving 14 bases between them. CDR1 and CDR2 (germline): SGHDT, YYEEEE. CDR3 length equals 15 residues. CDR3 loop: CASSGRDRTQETQYF. CDR3 nucleotide sequence: TGTGCCAGCAGCGGGAGGGACAGGACCCAAGAGACCCAGTACTTC.

The table lists this clone with a count of one. The J gene is TRBJ2-2, the V gene TRBV7-9, with 11 bases lining up with TRBD2. Per the germline V gene, CDR1 is SEHNR and CDR2 is FQNEAQ (reference sequence). The CDR3 totals 15 residues. Trimming cost V 5 bases and J 1 base; bases outside gene matches: 0. DNA for the CDR3: TGTGCCAGCAGCACTAGCGGGAGGAACACCGGGGAGCTGTTTTTT. This sequence encodes CASSTSGRNTGELFF.

This chain connects TRBV6-5 to TRBJ1-1; TRBD1 is a possible D gene (6 bases). The V and J ends lost 2 bases and 4 bases respectively, with 14 bases between them. Germline CDR1 reads MNHEY; CDR2 reads SVGAGI. The CDR3 has 15 amino acids. The CDR3, as DNA: TGTGCCAGCAGTTACGTAGGGGGTGGAAGCACTGAAGCTTTCTTT. Protein: CASSYVGGGSTEAFF.